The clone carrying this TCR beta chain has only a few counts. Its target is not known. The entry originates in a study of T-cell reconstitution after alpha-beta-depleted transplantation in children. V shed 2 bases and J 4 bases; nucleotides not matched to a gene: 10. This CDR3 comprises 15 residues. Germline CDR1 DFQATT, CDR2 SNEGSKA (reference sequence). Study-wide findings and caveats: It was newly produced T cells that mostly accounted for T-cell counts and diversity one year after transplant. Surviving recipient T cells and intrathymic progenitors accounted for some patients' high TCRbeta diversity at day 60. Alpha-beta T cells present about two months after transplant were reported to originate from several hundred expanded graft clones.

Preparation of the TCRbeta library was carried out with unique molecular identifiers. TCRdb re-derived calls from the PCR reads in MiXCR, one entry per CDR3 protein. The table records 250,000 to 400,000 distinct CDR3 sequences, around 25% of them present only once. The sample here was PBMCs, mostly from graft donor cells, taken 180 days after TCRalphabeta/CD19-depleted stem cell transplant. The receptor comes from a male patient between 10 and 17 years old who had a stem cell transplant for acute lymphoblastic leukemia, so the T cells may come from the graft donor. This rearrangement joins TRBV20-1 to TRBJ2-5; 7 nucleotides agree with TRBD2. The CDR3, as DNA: TGCAGTGCTAGACTAGCGGTCTTACCCGGAGAGACCCAGTACTTC. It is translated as CSARLAVLPGETQYF.